This T cell receptor (beta chain) was sequenced for a study of blood T cell repertoires in COVID-19. At the level of the study: Sample material is recorded as cDNA or gDNA derived from T cells, B-cell-depleted T cells, or PBMCs.

The CDR3 has 15 amino acids. V shed 10 bases, J shed 7 bases, and the junction held 12 bases outside the gene matches. Germline V gene lookup returns CDR1 ENHRY and CDR2 SYGVKD. Source study methods: Nucleated cell number was recorded as an estimate derived from reference gene primer amplification. Clones were read by immunoSEQ multiplex PCR, and TCRdb kept only the in-frame ones, dropping some. V, J and clone size are taken as reported in that table, and D and trimming were inferred from the DNA itself. The sample comprises more than 80,000 clones, 80% to 90% of which are singletons, and around 10% rests with the top ten.

The source material was peripheral blood. The chain has TRBV10-3 and TRBJ2-1; 11 bases match TRBD1. The sequence came from an elderly man with acute or convalescent COVID-19. The CDR3 nucleotides are TGTGCCACCGAGGCGGGACAGGGGGGGCTAAATGAGCAGTTCTTC. It codes for CATEAGQGGLNEQFF.